This T cell receptor (beta chain) was sequenced for a study of T cell responses to AZD1222 COVID-19 vaccine. The study, taken as a whole, reports: Regions 160-218 and 743-854 held dominance among vaccine-associated CD4 TCRs, which spanned spike. White British ancestry dominated among donors, who included more females, and clonal diversity was possibly underestimated. At baseline, seropositivity was found in only six or seven AZD1222 recipients.

TCRdb's copy holds only in-frame clones and misses some; the assay was immunoSEQ multiplex PCR. The data hold some 140,000 clones, with over 80% observed a single time. This clone was seen only once. Its antigen is not identified. Trimming stripped 6 bases from V and 7 bases from J, with 15 bases between. The CDR3 covers 13 residues. CDR1 is SGHNT, CDR2 YENEEA, per germline. This TCR was sampled from an adult who received the AZD1222 COVID-19 vaccine. The material sequenced was peripheral blood, taken 28 days after the second AZD1222 dose. This rearrangement joins TRBV11-3 to TRBJ1-2; D remains ambiguous. The CDR3 loop is CASRTREGGGYTF. CDR3 coding DNA: TGTGCCAGCAGAACCCGGGAGGGTGGTGGCTACACCTTC.